The 30 T cell receptor beta chains below were found in one sample sequenced in a study of tumor-infiltrating lymphocytes in primary liver carcinoma. For blood RNA, unsorted whole blood served as the source, and germline DNA was extracted too. Researchers generated TCR beta cDNA from around 510 ng of total RNA, relying on a constant-region primer. What produced the TCR beta libraries was three nested multiplex PCR rounds using slightly modified ARM-PCR. Two initial PCR rounds of 10 to 11 cycles each paired TRBV1-TRBV30 forward primers with a C-beta reverse primer. MiXCR, run by TCRdb on the multiplex PCR reads, gives a single entry per CDR3 protein. Of fewer than 400,000 distinct CDR3 sequences listed, nearly 60% are singletons. The sample taken for sequencing was peripheral blood. Receptor source: a woman in her 30s with primary liver carcinoma and hepatitis B virus infection.

This clonotype was found a few times. V is TRBV28 and J is TRBJ1-5; D is undetermined. Per germline, CDR1 MDHEN and CDR2 SYDVKM. The V gene lost 11 bases and the J gene lost 3 bases, with 17 bases spanning the gap. The CDR3 length is 14 residues. The CDR3 coding sequence is TGTGCCGCCTATCGGAGAGGGATCAATCAGCCCCAGCATTTT. Translating gives CAAYRRGINQPQHF.

Comment on this clonotype: One end of the junction is discordant with germline, which a read error may explain. The gene calls are TRBV11-2 and TRBJ2-3; the D gene could be TRBD1 or TRBD2 (5 bases each). The CDR3 has 12 residues. CDR1 SGHAT and CDR2 FQNNGV come from the germline V gene. The CDR3 protein is CASNLGRGTQYF. As DNA, the CDR3 is TGTGCCAGCAACCTGGGACGTGGTACGCAGTATTTC.

This clonotype has a single count. The junction does not match germline at one end; this may be a read error. The chain couples TRBV11-2 to TRBJ2-3; D ambiguous. CDR3 length: 16 residues. Germline assignment: CDR1 SGHAT and CDR2 FQNNGV. This CDR3 is CASSPRTGLGTDTQYF. Written as DNA, the CDR3 is TGTGCCAGCAGCCCAAGAACGGGCCTTGGCACAGATACACAGTATTTT.

Note on this clonotype: The CDR3 carries no conserved terminal phenylalanine or tryptophan, so it likely arises from a read error. This chain uses TRBV29-1 with TRBJ2-7; D perhaps matches TRBD2 (5 bases). CDR3 length equals 13 residues. V shed 6 bases and J shed 5 bases, with 17 bases lying between them. Germline loops: CDR1 SQVTM, CDR2 ANQGSEA. For the CDR3, the DNA is TGCAGCGTAAGGCGTGGGAGCAGTGACGAGCAGTACTCC. This encodes CSVRRGSSDEQYS.

Note on this clonotype: A read error is possible here, since a much larger clone lies one base away. This sequence joins TRBV12-3 or TRBV12-4 and TRBJ2-1, with D tentatively TRBD2 (5 bases). The CDR3 extends over 14 amino acids. The CDR3 reads CASSARSRGARMVF. CDR3 DNA: TGTGCCAGCAGTGCACGAAGTCGGGGAGCAAGGATGGTCTTC.

The chain links TRBV28 to TRBJ2-7; possible D gene TRBD2, 5 bases. The CDR3 has 15 residues. Trimming took off 5 bases at V and 5 bases at J, with 19 bases between the two ends. Looked up from germline, CDR1 is MDHEN and CDR2 is SYDVKM. CDR3 bases: TGTGCCAGCAGTGGGAGCGCCGAAGACCCTGACGAGCAGTACTTC. It codes for CASSGSAEDPDEQYF.

Concerning this clonotype: Germline and junction disagree at one end, which may indicate a read error. V usage is TRBV29-1 and J usage is TRBJ2-3, with D hard to call. CDR1 SQVTM and CDR2 ANQGSEA come from the germline V gene. The CDR3 totals 15 residues. The CDR3 nucleotides read TGCAGTCACCTCGGAAGTTCAAGAAGCAGAGATACGCAGTATTTT. Protein sequence: CSHLGSSRSRDTQYF.

Note on this clonotype: A much larger clone differs by one base, so this may be a read error. This chain connects TRBV6-5 to TRBJ1-3, with D possibly being TRBD1 (5 bases). CDR3 length: 16 amino acids. V shed 5 bases and J shed 0 bases, with 14 bases lying between them. Germline CDR1 MNHEY, CDR2 SVGAGI. The DNA of the CDR3 is TGTGCCAGCAGTAAGCGGGACGCTCGCTCTGGAAACACCATATATTTT. Its translation: CASSKRDARSGNTIYF.

The chain has TRBV7-9 and TRBJ1-2; D is uncertain. The CDR3 covers 14 residues. Germline V gene data show CDR1 as SEHNR and CDR2 as FQNEAQ (reference sequence). Trimming cost V 4 bases and J 3 bases, with 12 bases left between them. For the CDR3, the DNA is TGTGCCAGCAGCTGGGGAGACTCAGACTATGGCTACACCTTC. Translating gives CASSWGDSDYGYTF.

This clonotype was seen a handful of times. A much larger clone lies one base from this, so it may be a read error. The conserved phenylalanine or tryptophan normally closing the CDR3 is absent here, so this likely arose from a read error. The genes are TRBV11-2 and TRBJ2-1, with a weak D call TRBD2 (6 bases). V dropped 5 bases and J dropped 0 bases, with 11 bases sitting between them. This CDR3 is built from 15 residues. CDR1 and CDR2 from the germline V gene are SGHAT and FQNNGV. CDR3 DNA sequence: TGTGCCAGCAGCCGGGACGGGAGCTCCTACAATGAGCAGTTCCTC. Translation: CASSRDGSSYNEQFL.

Turning to this clonotype: A read error may account for a junction end that differs from germline. The chain links TRBV4-2 to TRBJ2-7, with D tentatively TRBD2 (6 bases). Germline V gene lookup returns CDR1 LGHNA and CDR2 YNFKEQ. There are 17 residues in the CDR3. The CDR3 sequence: CASSRGSSEYYSYDQYF. CDR3 nucleotide sequence: TGTGCCAGTAGCCGAGGTTCTAGCGAATATTACTCCTACGACCAGTACTTC.

Notes on this clonotype: The junction and the germline gene differ at one end; a read error may be behind it. V is TRBV4-3 and J is TRBJ2-6; D is perhaps TRBD1 or TRBD2 (5 bases each). Germline CDR1 and CDR2: LGHNA and YSLEER. The CDR3 sequence is 19 residues long. The CDR3 protein is CAGSQESSEIGSGANVLTF. CDR3 bases: TGCGCCGGCAGCCAAGAGAGTAGCGAGATAGGCTCTGGGGCCAACGTTCTGACTTTC.

This clonotype showed up just a few times. The V gene is TRBV5-6, the J gene TRBJ1-2; D not certain. The germline gives CDR1 SGHDT, CDR2 YYEEEE. V was cut by 2 bases and J by 7 bases, with 12 bases left in between. The CDR3 length is 13 residues. The CDR3 loop reads CASSFIGFSGYTF. CDR3 in DNA: TGTGCCAGCAGCTTTATAGGGTTTTCTGGCTACACCTTC.

Remarks on this clonotype: A read error may explain this, as a much larger clone is one base away. J is TRBJ2-3 and V is TRBV4-2; TRBD2 agrees at 11 bases. The CDR3 is 16 residues long. V lost 7 bases to trimming and J lost 3 bases; unmatched junction nucleotides: 9. Germline V lookup: CDR1 LGHNA, CDR2 YNFKEQ. CDR3 amino acids: CASNHLAGGETDTQYF. For the CDR3, the DNA is TGTGCCAGCAACCATCTAGCGGGAGGTGAAACAGATACGCAGTATTTT.

This clonotype was seen ten or more times. The chain carries TRBV6-6 and TRBJ1-3, with D uncertain. Trimming cost V 2 bases and J 0 bases, with 8 bases left between them. The CDR3 covers 15 residues. Germline V CDR1 and CDR2: MNHNY, SVGAGI (reference sequence). In DNA form, the CDR3 reads TGTGCCAGCAGTTACGGGGATATCTCTGGAAACACCATATATTTT. Translation gives CASSYGDISGNTIYF.

This clonotype was detected a few times. The chain uses TRBV6-1 and TRBJ1-2; tentative D call: TRBD1 (5 bases). CDR3 length: 12 residues. Germline V CDR1 and CDR2: MNHNS, SASEGT. With 7 bases removed from V and 10 bases from J, the gap between germline ends came to 16 bases. The CDR3 region is CASTEGLLDYTF. As DNA, the CDR3 is TGTGCCAGCACTGAGGGACTTCTTGACTACACCTTC.

This clonotype was found a few times. Its ends do not fully match the called genes, so a read error is possible. V gene TRBV12-3 or TRBV12-4 combines with J gene TRBJ2-1, with 7 bases that match TRBD2. The length of the CDR3 is 15 residues. This chain's CDR3 is CASSAGTTSDNKQFF. The CDR3 region has the DNA TGTGCCAGCAGTGCCGGGACTACTAGTGACAATAAGCAGTTCTTC.

Turning to this clonotype: A read error may produce the germline difference seen at one junction end. The CDR3 nucleotides are TGTGCCAGAAGCTCACCACTAGCGGCCTATTCCTACGAGCAGTACTTC. As protein: CARSSPLAAYSYEQYF. The rearrangement joins TRBV11-2 to TRBJ2-7, with 8 bases lining up with TRBD2. From germline, CDR1 is SGHAT and CDR2 FQNNGV. The CDR3 sequence is 16 residues long.

This clonotype was observed once. A much larger clone lies a single base off, so this may be a read error. The rearrangement uses TRBV6-1 and TRBJ1-6; TRBD1 aligns across 9 bases. This CDR3 region has 14 residues. Looked up from germline, CDR1 is MNHNS and CDR2 is SASEGT. Written as DNA, the CDR3 is TGTGCCAGAAGTGCGGACAGGGGTAACTCACCCCTCCACTTT. Amino acid sequence: CARSADRGNSPLHF.

This clonotype was detected ten times or more. The V and J genes are TRBV11-2 and TRBJ2-5; a possible D gene is TRBD1 (5 bases). The V gene's germline CDR1 is SGHAT and CDR2 FQNNGV. CDR3 length: 14 residues. The V and J ends lost 6 bases and 5 bases respectively, with 16 bases between them. This chain's CDR3 is CASSLIETVETQYF. CDR3 DNA sequence: TGTGCCAGCAGTTTAATTGAGACAGTGGAGACCCAGTACTTC.

Worth noting for this clonotype: This may arise from a read error, as a much more abundant clone is one base away. The chain is built from TRBV6-5 and TRBJ2-1; D assignment may be TRBD1 or TRBD2 (6 bases each). The CDR3 spans 13 residues. The V gene's germline CDR1 is MNHEY and CDR2 SVGAGI. Here the CDR3 DNA reads TGTTCCAGCAGTTCAACAGGGAGGAATGAGCAGTTCTTC. This translates into CSSSSTGRNEQFF.

The J gene is TRBJ2-1, the V gene TRBV6-1, with TRBD1 matching over 7 bases. The length of the CDR3 is 16 residues. Germline V gene sequence: CDR1 MNHNS, CDR2 SASEGT. V lost 4 bases, J lost 4 bases, and 10 bases stayed unmatched. The CDR3 DNA follows: TGTGCCAGCAGTGTGAGGACAGGCGACCCTTACAATGAGCAGTTCTTC. This encodes CASSVRTGDPYNEQFF.

Details on this clonotype: Sequence at one end of the junction differs from germline and may be a read error. The rearrangement uses TRBV6-2 or TRBV6-3 and TRBJ2-2; 7 bases are a match to TRBD1. Germline CDR1 and CDR2: MNHEY and SVGEGT. This CDR3 has 15 residues. The CDR3: CASNSTGENAGELFF. The DNA of the CDR3 is TGTGCCAGCAATTCAACAGGGGAGAACGCCGGGGAGCTGTTTTTT.

Note on this clonotype: The junction departs from germline at one end; a sequencing error may be responsible. The V gene is TRBV24-1, the J gene TRBJ1-5; 7 nucleotides align to TRBD1. From germline, CDR1 is KGHDR and CDR2 SFDVKD. The CDR3 covers 21 residues. DNA of the CDR3: TGTGTCACCAGTGATTTGCGAATTGGACAGGAGAGGGACTTCCGCAATCAGCCCCAGCATTTT. Translation: CVTSDLRIGQERDFRNQPQHF.

Regarding this clonotype: This sequence may be a read error, since a much larger clone differs from it by one base. The J gene is TRBJ2-2, the V gene TRBV12-3 or TRBV12-4; TRBD2 agrees at 8 bases. This CDR3 is 12 amino acids long. The DNA of the CDR3 is TGTGCCAGCAGCCCCCATAGCGGGGAGCCGTTTTTT. It specifies CASSPHSGEPFF.

This clonotype occurred once. The CDR3 carries no conserved terminal phenylalanine or tryptophan, so it likely arises from a read error. The J gene is TRBJ2-1, the V gene TRBV6-2 or TRBV6-3; a weak D match, TRBD2 (6 bases). V lost 5 bases and J lost 10, with 18 bases in between. CDR3 length: 14 residues. In germline, CDR1 is MNHEY, CDR2 SVGEGT. Here the CDR3 DNA reads TGTGCCAGCAGTCGAGGAATGCCTGGGGGGGAGCAGTTCCTC. Protein: CASSRGMPGGEQFL.

In this sample, this clonotype turned up many times. J is TRBJ2-3 and V is TRBV7-9, with TRBD2 matching 7 bases. The V and J ends lost 3 bases and 0 bases, in that order; junction bases with no gene match: 6. CDR3 size: 16 residues. The germline CDR1 and CDR2 sequences are SEHNR and FQNEAQ (reference sequence). CDR3 amino acids: CASSLYGTTSTDTQYF. The DNA of the CDR3 is TGTGCCAGCAGCTTGTACGGGACTACTAGCACAGATACGCAGTATTTT. The full variable domain, with the rest looked up from reference TRBV7-9 and TRBJ2-3, is DTGVSQNPRHKITKRGQNVTFRCDPISEHNRLYWYRQTLGQGPEFLTYFQNEAQLEKSRLLSDRFSAERPKGSFSTLEIQRTEQGDSAMYLCASSLYGTTSTDTQYFGPGTRLTVL.

To note about this clonotype: Germline and junction disagree at one end, which may indicate a read error. The rearrangement joins TRBV12-3 or TRBV12-4 to TRBJ2-1; 9 bases line up with TRBD2. There are 17 residues in the CDR3. Here the CDR3 reads CASSLVPSGRTYKEQLF. The DNA for the CDR3 is TGTGCCAGCAGTTTAGTCCCGAGCGGGAGGACCTACAAAGAGCAGCTCTTC.

With regard to this clonotype: A junction boundary mismatches the germline segment, possibly from a read error. The chain combines TRBV29-1 with TRBJ1-4; D is perhaps TRBD1 (5 bases). The CDR3 extends over 13 amino acids. Per the germline V gene, CDR1 is SQVTM and CDR2 is ANQGSEA. CDR3 nucleotides: TGCAGCGTTGCCATAAACGGAGGGGAAAAACTGTTTTTC. It codes for CSVAINGGEKLFF. Filled out from reference TRBV29-1 and TRBJ1-4, the complete variable domain reads SAVISQKPSRDICQRGTSLTIQCQVDSQVTMMFWYRQQPGQSLTLIATANQGSEATYESGFVIDKFPISRPNLTFSTLTVSNMSPEDSSIYLCSVAINGGEKLFFGSGTQLSVL.

The sample holds one count of this clonotype. The chain recombines TRBV6-2 or TRBV6-3 with TRBJ2-2, with 8 nucleotides matching TRBD2. The junction had 6 bases not matched to a gene; V was cut back by 6 bases and J by 6 bases. This CDR3 contains 14 residues. Germline assignment: CDR1 MNHEY and CDR2 SVGEGT. The CDR3 DNA sequence: TGTGCCAGCAGATTAGCGGGATACGCCGGGGAGCTGTTTTTT. Its translation is CASRLAGYAGELFF.